This passage covers 29 T cell receptor beta chains from one sample sequenced in a study of identical twins. MiXCR was run by TCRdb on the 5' RACE reads, yielding one entry per CDR3 protein. This table holds hundreds of thousands of distinct CDR3 sequences, 8% to 9% found once. In addition, the sample was reused for a study of yellow fever vaccine responses in identical twins.

Sequencing input: PBMCs. These receptors all stem from a woman between 18 and 30 years old in good health.

CDR3 DNA sequence: TGCAGTGCTCCAGCCCCAAGTCTAGCGGGAGGGTACTTAGATACGCAGTATTTT. Protein product: CSAPAPSLAGGYLDTQYF. The chain joins TRBV20-1 to TRBJ2-3, with TRBD2 identical over 12 bases. V gave up 5 bases and J gave up 5 bases; unmatched junction bases: 17. The CDR3 is 18 amino acids. The V gene's germline CDR1 is DFQATT and CDR2 SNEGSKA (reference sequence).

The sample holds a few counts of this clonotype. The V and J genes are TRBV5-5 and TRBJ2-2; TRBD1 matches at 7 bases. The V gene's germline CDR1 is SGHKS and CDR2 YYEKEE (reference sequence). The CDR3 has 15 amino acids. Trimming took 4 bases from V and 5 from J; bases not matched to a gene: 8. CDR3 sequence (DNA): TGTGCCAGCAGCCGACAGGGCGCGAGAACCGGGGAGCTGTTTTTT. The encoded protein is CASSRQGARTGELFF.

The rearrangement links TRBV5-6 to TRBJ2-3; possible D gene TRBD2, 6 bases. CDR3 length: 15 amino acids. CDR1 SGHDT and CDR2 YYEEEE come from the germline V gene. V was trimmed by 4 bases and J by 8 bases, leaving 20 bases between them. The CDR3 DNA reads as TGTGCCAGCAGCAGACTAGTCATTGCCGGACCTACGCAGTATTTT. Amino acid sequence: CASSRLVIAGPTQYF.

This clonotype was seen only a few times. The CDR3 DNA follows: TGTGCCAGCAGCTCCCAGGACAGGTTTGAAGCTTTCTTT. Translated, it gives CASSSQDRFEAFF. The genes are TRBV7-2 and TRBJ1-1, with 7 bases aligning to TRBD1. The junction had 6 bases not matched to a gene; V was cut back by 4 bases and J by 7 bases. The CDR3 covers 13 residues. The V gene's germline CDR1 is SGHTA and CDR2 FQGNSA. Full variable domain (missing parts from reference TRBV7-2 and TRBJ1-1): GAGVSQSPSNKVTEKGKDVELRCDPISGHTALYWYRQSLGQGLEFLIYFQGNSAPDKSGLPSDRFSAERTGGSVSTLTIQRTQQEDSAVYLCASSSQDRFEAFFGQGTRLTVV.

This clonotype has a handful of counts. The chain links TRBV3-1 to TRBJ2-1, with 10 bases fitting TRBD2. Trimming removed 4 bases from V and 9 bases from J; junction bases left unmatched: 15. Germline values: CDR1 LGHDT, CDR2 YNNKEL (reference sequence). This CDR3 region has 17 residues. The CDR3 coding sequence is TGTGCCAGCAGCCCAACGATAGCGGGGGGCAGGGTAGGTGAGCAGTTCTTC. It encodes CASSPTIAGGRVGEQFF.

The chain is built from TRBV6-2 or TRBV6-3 and TRBJ2-7, with 11 positions matching TRBD2. V shed 5 bases, J shed 5 bases, and the junction held 11 bases outside the gene matches. Germline V lookup: CDR1 MNHEY, CDR2 SVGEGT. CDR3 length: 16 residues. This chain's CDR3 is CASSQIAGGPIHEQYF. CDR3 bases: TGTGCCAGCAGTCAAATAGCGGGAGGGCCGATCCACGAGCAGTACTTC.

This clonotype was observed at least ten times. The junction and the germline gene differ at one end; a read error may be behind it. The gene calls are TRBV2 and TRBJ2-7; 7 bases are shared with TRBD2. CDR1 and CDR2 (germline): SNHLY, FYNNEI. The CDR3 is 14 residues long. CDR3 nucleotides: TGTGCCAGCAGGGAAGGGACTAACTCCTACGAGCAGTACTTC. Translated, it gives CASREGTNSYEQYF.

V and J are TRBV10-3 and TRBJ1-1; no clear D. Germline V CDR1 and CDR2: ENHRY, SYGVKD. The length of the CDR3 is 17 residues. V was clipped by 3 bases and J by 0 bases, with 17 bases between them. The CDR3: CAISEGTKASMNTEAFF. CDR3 DNA sequence: TGTGCCATCAGTGAAGGCACCAAGGCTAGCATGAACACTGAAGCTTTCTTT.

This clonotype was detected ten times or more. The chain carries TRBV27 and TRBJ1-3, with 7 bases aligning to TRBD1. CDR1 and CDR2 (germline): MNHEY, SMNVEV (reference sequence). The CDR3 extends over 15 amino acids. V gave up 6 bases and J gave up 0 bases; unmatched junction bases: 5. CDR3 in amino acids: CASRTQGDSGNTIYF. The CDR3 DNA reads as TGTGCCAGCAGGACTCAGGGGGACTCTGGAAACACCATATATTTT.

In its sample, this clonotype was seen many times. This chain links TRBV29-1 with TRBJ2-2, with 9 bases identical to TRBD2. V trimming: 5 bases; J trimming: 6 bases; junction bases outside the gene matches: 7. The CDR3 consists of 14 residues. Germline CDR1 and CDR2: SQVTM and ANQGSEA. The CDR3 DNA reads as TGCAGCGTTCGGCGGGAGGGCCGATCCGGGGAGCTGTTTTTT. This translates into CSVRREGRSGELFF.

This clonotype was seen at least ten times. The chain combines TRBV24-1 with TRBJ2-3; no clear D. The ends were cut back, 5 bases at V and 0 bases at J, with 8 bases in the middle. Germline lookup yields CDR1 KGHDR and CDR2 SFDVKD. This CDR3 spans 14 amino acids. The CDR3 sequence is CATSGVSSTDTQYF. CDR3 DNA sequence: TGTGCCACCAGTGGCGTCAGCAGCACAGATACGCAGTATTTT.

The CDR3 DNA reads TGTGCCTGGACCGGGACTTCGCGAGATACGCAGTATTTT. It yields the protein CAWTGTSRDTQYF. The chain employs TRBV30 and TRBJ2-3; weak D call: TRBD2 (6 bases). Germline V CDR1 and CDR2: GTSNPN, SVGIG (reference sequence). With 4 bases removed from V and 5 bases from J, the gap between germline ends came to 13 bases. The CDR3 totals 13 residues.

This clonotype was found many times. The chain links TRBV11-2 to TRBJ2-3; tentatively, D is TRBD2 (5 bases). Trimming shortened V by 0 bases and J by 6 bases, and 7 bases separated the two germline ends. CDR1 SGHAT and CDR2 FQNNGV come from the germline V gene. The CDR3 extends over 13 amino acids. CDR3 sequence (DNA): TGTGCCAGCAGCTTAGAGAGAGGGGATACGCAGTATTTT. Protein: CASSLERGDTQYF.

This chain connects TRBV20-1 to TRBJ2-7, with a weak D call TRBD2 (6 bases). This CDR3 contains 15 residues. V was clipped by 1 base and J by 1 base, with 14 bases between them. Germline CDR1 DFQATT, CDR2 SNEGSKA (reference sequence). The CDR3 region is CSARAATGLSYEQYF. The CDR3 coding sequence is TGCAGTGCTAGAGCCGCGACGGGACTGTCCTACGAGCAGTACTTC.

This clonotype was observed many times. This rearrangement joins TRBV5-1 to TRBJ1-2, with 12 bases matching TRBD1. This CDR3 is 14 amino acids long. CDR1 is SGHRS, CDR2 YFSETQ, per germline. V lost 4 bases to trimming and J lost 7 bases; unmatched junction nucleotides: 5. The DNA for the CDR3 is TGCGCCAGCAGCCCGGGGACAGGGGGCGTTGGCTACACCTTC. Its translation: CASSPGTGGVGYTF.

This rearrangement joins TRBV28 to TRBJ2-7; 7 bases agree with TRBD1. Germline loops: CDR1 MDHEN, CDR2 SYDVKM. The V segment lost 3 bases and the J segment 3 bases; nucleotides outside the gene matches: 5. This CDR3 is 14 amino acids long. The CDR3 region has the DNA TGTGCCAGCAGTTTGAGTGGACAGGACTACGAGCAGTACTTC. Its protein is CASSLSGQDYEQYF.

The rearrangement uses TRBV7-2 and TRBJ2-7; D possibly matches TRBD1 or TRBD2 (5 bases each). Germline V gene data show CDR1 as SGHTA and CDR2 as FQGNSA. With 3 bases removed from V and 7 bases from J, the gap between germline ends came to 10 bases. The CDR3 runs 12 residues. This CDR3 is CASSFGTSEQYF. The DNA of the CDR3 is TGTGCCAGCAGCTTTGGGACGAGTGAGCAGTACTTC.

In its sample, this clonotype was seen many times. The V and J genes are TRBV4-3 and TRBJ2-2, with TRBD2 matching 7 bases. Per germline, CDR1 LGHNA and CDR2 YSLEER. The CDR3 covers 20 residues. With 0 bases clipped from V and 6 bases from J, the junction kept 19 bases outside the gene matches. The CDR3 DNA reads TGCGCCAGCAGCCAAGATCTAATATCCTTAGCGGGCAGAGGACCCGGGGAGCTGTTTTTT. Its translation: CASSQDLISLAGRGPGELFF.

This clonotype was counted only a few times. The gene calls are TRBV24-1 and TRBJ2-5, with D unclear. Germline V gene data show CDR1 as KGHDR and CDR2 as SFDVKD. The V end lost 0 bases, the J end lost 7 bases, and 11 bases lay between the germline ends. The CDR3 contains 14 residues. CDR3: CATSDLRPPGTQYF. DNA of the CDR3: TGTGCCACCAGTGATTTGCGACCTCCCGGGACCCAGTACTTC.

This clonotype has ten or more counts. The J gene is TRBJ1-1, the V gene TRBV29-1; no reliable D call. Trimming removed 8 bases from V and 5 bases from J, with 15 bases in between. Germline V gives CDR1 SQVTM, CDR2 ANQGSEA. This CDR3 has 12 residues. CDR3 amino acids: CSSRPGDTEAFF. CDR3 DNA: TGCAGCTCCCGCCCGGGAGATACTGAAGCTTTCTTT.

This clonotype was counted a few times. J is TRBJ1-1 and V is TRBV7-9; D gene uncertain. CDR1 and CDR2 from the germline V gene are SEHNR and FQNEAQ (reference sequence). The CDR3 is made up of 10 amino acids. V lost 3 bases and J 6 bases, leaving 2 bases between the germline ends. CDR3 protein: CASSFAEAFF. The CDR3 DNA reads TGTGCCAGCAGCTTCGCTGAAGCTTTCTTT.

Note on this clonotype: A much larger clone differs by one base, so this may be a read error. This sequence joins TRBV29-1 and TRBJ2-2, with a possible D match to TRBD2 (7 bases). Germline V gene sequence: CDR1 SQVTM, CDR2 ANQGSEA. The CDR3 runs 16 residues. The CDR3 sequence: CIVEGGGTPSAGELFF. As DNA, the CDR3 is TGCATCGTTGAAGGGGGAGGGACCCCCAGCGCCGGGGAGCTGTTTTTT.

This clonotype was found a few times. V usage is TRBV6-2 or TRBV6-3 and J usage is TRBJ2-1; D not certain. CDR1 MNHEY and CDR2 SVGEGT come from the germline V gene. The CDR3 contains 14 residues. The V and J ends lost 6 bases and 0 bases respectively, with 9 bases between them. In nucleotides, the CDR3 is TGTGCCAGCAGAGACGAGAGCTCCTACAATGAGCAGTTCTTC. This encodes CASRDESSYNEQFF.

A few counts support this clonotype. J is TRBJ2-6 and V is TRBV11-3, with D possibly TRBD1 on 6 matching bases. This CDR3 contains 17 residues. Deletions cut 1 base from V and 4 bases from J, with 14 bases between. Germline V gene sequence: CDR1 SGHNT, CDR2 YENEEA. The CDR3 DNA is TGTGCCAGCAGCTTAGGGGACGGACAGCTGGGGGCCAACGTCCTGACTTTC. It encodes CASSLGDGQLGANVLTF.

V is TRBV20-1 and J is TRBJ2-3; D is possibly TRBD1 (6 bases). Trimming stripped 0 bases from V and 2 bases from J, with 12 bases between. Looked up from germline, CDR1 is DFQATT and CDR2 is SNEGSKA (reference sequence). The CDR3 consists of 15 residues. The CDR3 spells CSAREYRVNTDTQYF. For the CDR3, the DNA is TGCAGTGCTAGAGAATACAGGGTGAACACAGATACGCAGTATTTT.

The rearrangement joins TRBV4-3 to TRBJ2-1; 8 bases are a match to TRBD2. Germline lookup yields CDR1 LGHNA and CDR2 YSLEER. The CDR3 totals 16 residues. The V and J ends lost 0 bases and 6 bases, in that order; junction bases with no gene match: 7. The CDR3 sequence is CASSQEAPGGGNEQFF. The DNA for the CDR3 is TGCGCCAGCAGCCAAGAAGCCCCCGGGGGGGGCAATGAGCAGTTCTTC.

The genes are TRBV6-1 and TRBJ1-5; weak D call: TRBD1 (5 bases). The germline V gene encodes CDR1 MNHNS and CDR2 SASEGT. CDR3 length: 17 amino acids. Trimming cost V 6 bases and J 0 bases, with 18 bases left between them. The DNA for the CDR3 is TGTGCCAGCAGCAGAGGACAACAACCCGATAGCAATCAGCCCCAGCATTTT. The encoded protein is CASSRGQQPDSNQPQHF.

This clonotype was observed a few times. The chain links TRBV7-9 to TRBJ2-7; no firm D call. The CDR3 sequence is 17 residues long. V lost 5 bases, J lost 2 bases, and 22 bases lay in between. Germline V CDR1 and CDR2: SEHNR, FQNEAQ (reference sequence). CDR3 in amino acids: CASSPPPSTRSPYEQYF. The CDR3, as DNA: TGTGCCAGCAGCCCCCCTCCGTCGACCCGGTCCCCCTACGAGCAGTACTTC.

The rearrangement links TRBV29-1 to TRBJ2-1, with 10 bases fitting TRBD2. CDR1 is SQVTM, CDR2 ANQGSEA, per germline. V shed 5 bases and J 3 bases; nucleotides not matched to a gene: 4. The CDR3 runs 14 residues. For the CDR3, the DNA is TGCAGCGTTAGTCTAGCGGGGGTCTACAATGAGCAGTTCTTC. Translated: CSVSLAGVYNEQFF.